This T cell receptor (beta chain) came from a study of T cells in Graves' hyperthyroidism and ophthalmopathy. Hyperthyroidism was newly diagnosed in patients aged 18 to 65 (duration under 2 months). Uncontrolled infection, other autoimmune disease, pregnancy or lactation led to exclusion. Clinical symptoms, serum thyroxine, TRAb, thyroid ultrasound and orbital computed tomography established diagnosis. Amplification yielded TCR beta CDR3 regions, with RNA transcripts as the source. First-round RT-PCR of the TCR CDR3 relied on the HTBI primer set. TCRdb reprocessed the multiplex PCR reads with MiXCR, giving one entry per CDR3 protein. The sample consists of hundreds of thousands of distinct CDR3 sequences, more than 30% of them appearing once. This clonotype was counted between two and nine times. The antigen remains unidentified. Germline loops: CDR1 SGHNT, CDR2 YYREEE (reference sequence). The CDR3 consists of 14 residues. The V end lost 2 bases, the J end lost 7 bases, and 10 bases lay between the germline ends.

Study-level results: The blood repertoire included most of the expanded thyroid clonotypes above 0.001.

V gene TRBV5-4 combines with J gene TRBJ1-6, with unresolved D. This sequence was found in a man aged 18 to 29 with Graves' hyperthyroidism. What was sequenced was blood. As DNA, the CDR3 is TGTGCCAGCAGCTTTACGACTGTGAATTCACCCCTCCACTTT. Protein sequence: CASSFTTVNSPLHF. The full variable domain, in which reference TRBV5-4 and TRBJ1-6 provide the parts outside the CDR3, is ETGVTQSPTHLIKTRGQQVTLRCSSQSGHNTVSWYQQALGQGPQFIFQYYREEENGRGNFPPRFSGLQFPNYSSELNVNALELDDSALYLCASSFTTVNSPLHFGNGTRLTVT.